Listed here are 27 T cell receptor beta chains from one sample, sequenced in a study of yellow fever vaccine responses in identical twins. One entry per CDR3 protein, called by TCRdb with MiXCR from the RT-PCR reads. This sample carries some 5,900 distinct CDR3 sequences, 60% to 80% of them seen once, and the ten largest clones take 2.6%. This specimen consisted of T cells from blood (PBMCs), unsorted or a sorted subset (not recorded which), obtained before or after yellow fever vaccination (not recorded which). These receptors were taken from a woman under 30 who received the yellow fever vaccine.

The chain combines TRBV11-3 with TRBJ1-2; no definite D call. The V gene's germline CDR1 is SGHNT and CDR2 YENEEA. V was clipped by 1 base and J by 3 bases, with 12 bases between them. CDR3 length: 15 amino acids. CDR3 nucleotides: TGTGCCAGCAGCTTAGTATGGGCAGCCTACTATGGCTACACCTTC. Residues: CASSLVWAAYYGYTF.

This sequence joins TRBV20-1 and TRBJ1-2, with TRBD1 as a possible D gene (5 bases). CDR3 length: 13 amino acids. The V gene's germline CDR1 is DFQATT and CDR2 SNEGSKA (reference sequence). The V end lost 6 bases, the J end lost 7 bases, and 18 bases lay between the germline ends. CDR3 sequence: CSAPGRVSRGYTF. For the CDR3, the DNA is TGCAGTGCCCCGGGCAGGGTATCGCGTGGCTACACCTTC.

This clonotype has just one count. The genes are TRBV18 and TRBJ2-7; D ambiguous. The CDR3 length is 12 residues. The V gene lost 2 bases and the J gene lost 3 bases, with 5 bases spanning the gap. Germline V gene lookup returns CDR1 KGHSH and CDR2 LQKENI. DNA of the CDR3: TGTGCCAGCTCACCAGGGTACTACGAGCAGTACGTC. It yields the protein CASSPGYYEQYV.

The CDR3 DNA sequence: TGTGCCACCAGCAGAGATTGGGGTTCGGAAGCTTTCTTT. It yields the protein CATSRDWGSEAFF. The rearrangement uses TRBV15 and TRBJ1-1; D unclear. V was cut by 0 bases and J by 8 bases, with 10 bases left in between. The CDR3 is 13 amino acids. The V gene's germline CDR1 is LNHNV and CDR2 YYDKDF (reference sequence).

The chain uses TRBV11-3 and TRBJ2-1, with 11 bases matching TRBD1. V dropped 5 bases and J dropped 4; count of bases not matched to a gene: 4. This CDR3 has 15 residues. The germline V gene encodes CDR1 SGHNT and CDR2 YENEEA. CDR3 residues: CASSPDRGQYNEQFF. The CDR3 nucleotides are TGTGCCAGCAGCCCGGACAGGGGGCAATACAATGAGCAGTTCTTC.

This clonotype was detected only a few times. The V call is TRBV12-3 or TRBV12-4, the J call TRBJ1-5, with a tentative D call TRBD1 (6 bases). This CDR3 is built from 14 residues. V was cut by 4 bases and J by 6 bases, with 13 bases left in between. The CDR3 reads CASSWGDRRQPQHF. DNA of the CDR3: TGTGCCAGCAGTTGGGGAGACAGGCGTCAGCCCCAGCATTTT.

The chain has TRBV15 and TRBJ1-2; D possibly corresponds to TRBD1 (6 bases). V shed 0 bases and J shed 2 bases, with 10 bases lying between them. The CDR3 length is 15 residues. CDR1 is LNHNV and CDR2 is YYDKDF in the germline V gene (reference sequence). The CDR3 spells CATSREGTPNYGYTF. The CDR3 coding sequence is TGTGCCACCAGCAGAGAAGGGACACCAAACTATGGCTACACCTTC. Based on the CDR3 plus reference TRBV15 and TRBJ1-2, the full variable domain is DAMVIQNPRYQVTQFGKPVTLSCSQTLNHNVMYWYQQKSSQAPKLLFHYYDKDFNNEADTPDNFQSRRPNTSFCFLDIRSPGLGDTAMYLCATSREGTPNYGYTFGSGTRLTVV.

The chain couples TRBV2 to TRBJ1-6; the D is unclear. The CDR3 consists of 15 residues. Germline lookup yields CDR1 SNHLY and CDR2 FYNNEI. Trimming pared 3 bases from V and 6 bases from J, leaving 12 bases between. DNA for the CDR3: TGTGCCAGCAGTGATGGCGCAGTTCGTAATTCACCCCTCCACTTT. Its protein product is CASSDGAVRNSPLHF.

The CDR3 region has the DNA TGCAGTGCTAGACAGGGCGGCGAGCAGTACTTC. Its protein product is CSARQGGEQYF. The rearrangement joins TRBV20-1 to TRBJ2-7, with D tentatively TRBD1 (5 bases). Trimming pared 2 bases from V and 6 bases from J, leaving 8 bases between. CDR1 and CDR2 from the germline V gene are DFQATT and SNEGSKA (reference sequence). This CDR3 spans 11 amino acids.

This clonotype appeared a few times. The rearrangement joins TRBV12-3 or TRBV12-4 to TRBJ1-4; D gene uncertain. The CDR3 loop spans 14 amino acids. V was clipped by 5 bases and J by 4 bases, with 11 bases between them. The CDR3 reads CASSHRAVNEKLFF. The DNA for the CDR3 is TGTGCCAGCAGTCACCGGGCAGTTAATGAAAAACTGTTTTTT.

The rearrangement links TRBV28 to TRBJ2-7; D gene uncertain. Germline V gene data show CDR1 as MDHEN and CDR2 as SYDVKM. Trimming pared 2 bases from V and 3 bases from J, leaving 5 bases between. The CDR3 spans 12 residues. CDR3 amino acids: CASSLLGYEQYF. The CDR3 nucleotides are TGTGCCAGCAGTTTACTAGGCTACGAGCAGTACTTC.

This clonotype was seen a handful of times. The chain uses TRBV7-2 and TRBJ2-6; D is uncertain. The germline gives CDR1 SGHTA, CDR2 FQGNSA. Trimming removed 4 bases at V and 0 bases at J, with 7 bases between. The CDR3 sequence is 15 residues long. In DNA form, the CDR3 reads TGTGCCAGCAGCTCACAGAACTCTGGGGCCAACGTCCTGACTTTC. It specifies CASSSQNSGANVLTF.

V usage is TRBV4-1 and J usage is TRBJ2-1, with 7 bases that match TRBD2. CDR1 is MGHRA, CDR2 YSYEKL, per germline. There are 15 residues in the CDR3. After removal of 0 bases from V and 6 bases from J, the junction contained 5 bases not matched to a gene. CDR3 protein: CASSQESGGINEQFF. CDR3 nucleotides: TGCGCCAGCAGCCAAGAGTCGGGGGGAATCAATGAGCAGTTCTTC.

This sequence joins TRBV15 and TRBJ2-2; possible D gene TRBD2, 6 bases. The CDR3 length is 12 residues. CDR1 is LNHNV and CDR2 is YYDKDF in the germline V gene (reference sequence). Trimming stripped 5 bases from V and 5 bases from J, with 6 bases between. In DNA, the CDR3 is TGTGCCACCAGCGCGGGGACCGGGGAGCTGTTTTTT. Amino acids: CATSAGTGELFF. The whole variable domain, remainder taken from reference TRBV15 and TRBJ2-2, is DAMVIQNPRYQVTQFGKPVTLSCSQTLNHNVMYWYQQKSSQAPKLLFHYYDKDFNNEADTPDNFQSRRPNTSFCFLDIRSPGLGDTAMYLCATSAGTGELFFGEGSRLTVL.

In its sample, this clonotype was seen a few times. The CDR3 DNA sequence: TGTGCCAGCAGCTTAACAGGGGCAACTAATGAAAAACTGTTTTTT. Its protein product is CASSLTGATNEKLFF. V is TRBV7-6 and J is TRBJ1-4; 7 positions agree with TRBD1. CDR1 SGHVS and CDR2 FNYEAQ come from the germline V gene. V lost 2 bases and J lost 0; bases outside the gene matches: 0. The CDR3 consists of 15 residues.

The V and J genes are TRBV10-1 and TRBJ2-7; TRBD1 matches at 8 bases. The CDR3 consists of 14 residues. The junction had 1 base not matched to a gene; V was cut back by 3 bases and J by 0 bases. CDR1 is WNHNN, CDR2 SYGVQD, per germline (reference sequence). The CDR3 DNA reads TGCGCCAGCAGTGAAGGACAGGGCTCCTACGAGCAGTACTTC. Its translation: CASSEGQGSYEQYF.

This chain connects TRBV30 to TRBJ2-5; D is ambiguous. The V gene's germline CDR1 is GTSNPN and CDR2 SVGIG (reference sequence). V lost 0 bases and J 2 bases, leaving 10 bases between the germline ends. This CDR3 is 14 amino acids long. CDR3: CAWSVRGVQETQYF. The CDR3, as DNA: TGTGCCTGGAGTGTACGCGGCGTTCAAGAGACCCAGTACTTC.

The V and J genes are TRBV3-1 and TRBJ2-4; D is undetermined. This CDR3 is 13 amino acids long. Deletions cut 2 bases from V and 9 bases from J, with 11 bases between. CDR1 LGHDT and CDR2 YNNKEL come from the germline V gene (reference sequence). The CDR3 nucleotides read TGTGCCAGCAGCCAATTCGGCGAGGCCATTCAGTACTTC. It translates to CASSQFGEAIQYF. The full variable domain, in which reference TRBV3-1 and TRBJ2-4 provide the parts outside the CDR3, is DTAVSQTPKYLVTQMGNDKSIKCEQNLGHDTMYWYKQDSKKFLKIMFSYNNKELIINETVPNRFSPKSPDKAHLNLHINSLELGDSAVYFCASSQFGEAIQYFGAGTRLSVL.

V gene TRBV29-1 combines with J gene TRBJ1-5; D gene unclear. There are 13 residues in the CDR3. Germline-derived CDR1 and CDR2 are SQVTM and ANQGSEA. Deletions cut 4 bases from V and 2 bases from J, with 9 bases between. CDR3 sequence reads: CSVGPAGNQPQHF. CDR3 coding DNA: TGCAGCGTTGGACCGGCCGGCAATCAGCCCCAGCATTTT.

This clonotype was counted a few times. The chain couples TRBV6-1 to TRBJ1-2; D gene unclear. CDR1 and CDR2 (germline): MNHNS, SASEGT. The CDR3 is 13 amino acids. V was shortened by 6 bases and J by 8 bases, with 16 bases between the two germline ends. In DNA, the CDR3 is TGTGCCAGCAGCCCGACGGAGTATTGGGGCTACACCTTC. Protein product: CASSPTEYWGYTF.

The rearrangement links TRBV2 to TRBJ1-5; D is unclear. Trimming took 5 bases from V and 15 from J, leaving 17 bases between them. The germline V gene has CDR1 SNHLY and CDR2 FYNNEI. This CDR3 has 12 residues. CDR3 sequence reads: CASSTDGPFPHF. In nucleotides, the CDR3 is TGTGCCAGCAGTACGGACGGCCCCTTCCCGCATTTT.

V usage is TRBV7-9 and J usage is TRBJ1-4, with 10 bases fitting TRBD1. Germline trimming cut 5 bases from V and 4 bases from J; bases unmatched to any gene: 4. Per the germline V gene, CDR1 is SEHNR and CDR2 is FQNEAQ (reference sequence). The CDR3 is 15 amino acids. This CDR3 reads CASSPGQGGNEKLFF. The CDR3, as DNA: TGTGCCAGCAGCCCCGGACAGGGGGGTAATGAAAAACTGTTTTTT.

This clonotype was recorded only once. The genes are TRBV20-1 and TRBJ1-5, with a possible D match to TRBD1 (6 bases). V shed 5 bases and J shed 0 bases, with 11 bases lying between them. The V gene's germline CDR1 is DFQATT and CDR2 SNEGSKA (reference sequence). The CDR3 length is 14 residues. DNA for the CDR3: TGCAGTGCTCTGGACAGCTATAGCAATCAGCCCCAGCATTTT. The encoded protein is CSALDSYSNQPQHF.

CDR3 sequence reads: CASSVGTTKETQYF. For the CDR3, the DNA is TGTGCCAGCAGCGTCGGAACCACTAAAGAGACCCAGTACTTC. The chain links TRBV9 to TRBJ2-5; D is unclear. The CDR3 loop spans 14 amino acids. Germline-derived CDR1 and CDR2 are SGDLS and YYNGEE. Between the trimmed V and J ends, which lost 2 bases and 3 bases, there was a span of 11 bases. Complete variable domain (other parts from reference TRBV9 and TRBJ2-5): DSGVTQTPKHLITATGQRVTLRCSPRSGDLSVYWYQQSLDQGLQFLIQYYNGEERAKGNILERFSAQQFPDLHSELNLSSLELGDSALYFCASSVGTTKETQYFGPGTRLLVL.

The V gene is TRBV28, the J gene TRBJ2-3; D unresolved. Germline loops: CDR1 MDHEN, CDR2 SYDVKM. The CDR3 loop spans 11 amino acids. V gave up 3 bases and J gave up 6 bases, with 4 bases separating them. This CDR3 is CASSFGDTQYF. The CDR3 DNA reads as TGTGCCAGCAGTTTCGGGGATACGCAGTATTTT.

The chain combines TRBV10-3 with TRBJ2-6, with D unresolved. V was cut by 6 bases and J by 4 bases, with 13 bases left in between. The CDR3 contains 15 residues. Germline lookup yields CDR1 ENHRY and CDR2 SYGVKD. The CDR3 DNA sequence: TGTGCCATCAGCCCAAGGGTTTACGGGGCCAACGTCCTGACTTTC. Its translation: CAISPRVYGANVLTF.

The CDR3 DNA reads TGTGCCAGCAGCTTAGGAACAGCAAGCCCCAGGGAGACCCAGTACTTC. Translating it yields CASSLGTASPRETQYF. The chain combines TRBV11-1 with TRBJ2-5, with unresolved D. The CDR3 is 16 residues long. Per germline, CDR1 SGHAT and CDR2 FQDESV (reference sequence). V lost 1 base to trimming and J lost 5 bases, with 17 bases between them.